The next 17 T cell receptor beta chains were all read from a single sample in a study of cytomegalovirus exposure and HLA in healthy donors. TCRdb's copy holds only in-frame clones and misses some; the assay was immunoSEQ multiplex PCR. The table lists tens of thousands of clones, 95% of them singletons. Sequencing was done on a sample of PBMCs. These receptors were obtained from a woman aged 18-29 years in good health and CMV-seronegative.

This rearrangement joins TRBV9 to TRBJ1-3, with 7 bases matching TRBD1. Germline V gives CDR1 SGDLS, CDR2 YYNGEE. This CDR3 region has 17 residues. Germline trimming cut 4 bases from V and 0 bases from J; bases unmatched to any gene: 10. The CDR3 spells CASSPGGGTFSGNTIYF. As DNA, the CDR3 is TGTGCCAGCAGCCCAGGGGGTGGGACCTTCTCTGGAAACACCATATATTTT.

This rearrangement joins TRBV7-9 to TRBJ1-4; D unclear. Looked up from germline, CDR1 is SEHNR and CDR2 is FQNEAQ (reference sequence). There are 17 residues in the CDR3. Trimming removed 5 bases from V and 8 bases from J, with 24 bases in between. The CDR3 loop reads CASSPRPLSQNKEKLFF. In nucleotides, the CDR3 is TGTGCCAGCAGCCCTCGCCCGCTTTCTCAAAACAAGGAAAAACTGTTTTTT.

The CDR3 DNA is TGTGCCAGCTCACCACCGGGTCGGACTATTGGGGACAATGAGCAGTTCTTC. This gives the protein CASSPPGRTIGDNEQFF. The chain links TRBV18 to TRBJ2-1, with a possible D match to TRBD2 (6 bases). The CDR3 runs 17 residues. V gave up 0 bases and J gave up 5 bases, with 17 bases separating them. Germline V gene sequence: CDR1 KGHSH, CDR2 LQKENI. The full variable domain, with the rest looked up from reference TRBV18 and TRBJ2-1, is NAGVMQNPRHLVRRRGQEARLRCSPMKGHSHVYWYRQLPEEGLKFMVYLQKENIIDESGMPKERFSAEFPKEGPSILRIQQVVRGDSAAYFCASSPPGRTIGDNEQFFGPGTRLTVL.

The V and J genes are TRBV9 and TRBJ2-7, with 11 bases identical to TRBD2. V shed 2 bases and J 3 bases; nucleotides not matched to a gene: 1. CDR3 length: 14 residues. The germline CDR1 and CDR2 sequences are SGDLS and YYNGEE. The CDR3 DNA reads TGTGCCAGCAGCGTGACTAGCGGGGACTACGAGCAGTACTTC. Amino acid sequence: CASSVTSGDYEQYF. Using reference TRBV9 and TRBJ2-7 for the parts outside the CDR3, the full variable domain is DSGVTQTPKHLITATGQRVTLRCSPRSGDLSVYWYQQSLDQGLQFLIQYYNGEERAKGNILERFSAQQFPDLHSELNLSSLELGDSALYFCASSVTSGDYEQYFGPGTRLTVT.

V and J are TRBV4-3 and TRBJ1-1, with 7 bases aligning to TRBD1. With V trimmed by 6 bases and J by 0 bases, 13 bases remained unmatched. The CDR3 spans 17 residues. CDR1 is LGHNA and CDR2 is YSLEER in the germline V gene. The CDR3 reads CASRRGLRQGVNTEAFF. The CDR3 DNA sequence: TGCGCCAGCAGGAGAGGATTAAGACAGGGTGTGAACACTGAAGCTTTCTTT.

V and J are TRBV25-1 and TRBJ2-3; 9 nucleotides align to TRBD2. After removal of 3 bases from V and 1 base from J, the junction contained 2 bases not matched to a gene. The V gene's germline CDR1 is MGHDK and CDR2 SYGVNS. The CDR3 runs to 15 residues. Here the CDR3 reads CASSDGGGGTDTQYF. The CDR3, as DNA: TGTGCCAGCAGTGATGGCGGGGGGGGCACAGATACGCAGTATTTT.

This clone is a singleton in its sample. The chain recombines TRBV5-1 with TRBJ1-2, with a tentative D call TRBD1 (5 bases). This CDR3 contains 14 residues. Trimming took off 6 bases at V and 2 bases at J, with 14 bases between the two ends. The germline V gene encodes CDR1 SGHRS and CDR2 YFSETQ. The chain's CDR3 is CASTSGQGNYGYTF. CDR3 in DNA: TGCGCCAGCACATCGGGCCAGGGAAACTATGGCTACACCTTC.

The genes are TRBV10-1 and TRBJ2-1; D is possibly TRBD2 (6 bases). The CDR3 contains 16 residues. The V end lost 0 bases, the J end lost 0 bases, and 9 bases lay between the germline ends. Germline V CDR1 and CDR2: WNHNN, SYGVQD (reference sequence). Here the CDR3 DNA reads TGCGCCAGCAGTGAGTCTGCGGGGAGCTCCTACAATGAGCAGTTCTTC. This encodes CASSESAGSSYNEQFF.

This chain links TRBV4-3 with TRBJ1-1, with D possibly being TRBD1 (6 bases). This CDR3 has 17 residues. CDR1 and CDR2 from the germline V gene are LGHNA and YSLEER. V lost 1 base and J lost 1, with 16 bases in between. This CDR3 is CASSQARSGQTNTEAFF. The CDR3 DNA sequence: TGCGCCAGCAGCCAAGCCCGAAGCGGACAGACGAACACTGAAGCTTTCTTT.

This clone was seen more than once but under ten times. The V call is TRBV7-2, the J call TRBJ1-1; D not resolved. V was trimmed by 5 bases and J by 4 bases, leaving 14 bases between them. CDR1 and CDR2 (germline): SGHTA, FQGNSA. The CDR3 has 14 amino acids. In DNA form, the CDR3 reads TGTGCCAGCAGCGGAGGAGTGTGGGTCACTGAAGCTTTCTTT. It codes for CASSGGVWVTEAFF.

The CDR3 sequence is CASSPGQGYDSPLHF. The CDR3 DNA sequence: TGTGCCAGCTCACCGGGGCAGGGTTATGATTCACCCCTCCACTTT. The chain employs TRBV18 and TRBJ1-6; a weak D match, TRBD1 (5 bases). The CDR3 covers 15 residues. The V end lost 3 bases, the J end lost 8 bases, and 14 bases lay between the germline ends. Germline V gene lookup returns CDR1 KGHSH and CDR2 LQKENI.

The gene calls are TRBV18 and TRBJ1-1; TRBD1 is a possible D gene (5 bases). The CDR3 totals 11 residues. CDR1 is KGHSH, CDR2 LQKENI, per germline. Trimming removed 3 bases at V and 11 bases at J, with 10 bases between. The CDR3 region has the DNA TGTGCCAGCTCACCGGGGGGTCAGGCTTTCTTT. The encoded protein is CASSPGGQAFF.

This chain connects TRBV25-1 to TRBJ2-3, with D possibly matching TRBD2 (5 bases). The V end lost 7 bases, the J end lost 3 bases, and 14 bases lay between the germline ends. CDR1 is MGHDK and CDR2 is SYGVNS in the germline V gene. This CDR3 is built from 14 residues. CDR3 protein: CASTAGLPTDTQYF. DNA of the CDR3: TGTGCCAGCACGGCAGGACTTCCGACAGATACGCAGTATTTT.

This clone was observed once. The chain carries TRBV6-6 and TRBJ1-2, with 8 bases matching TRBD1. The V gene end was trimmed by 0 bases and the J gene end by 6 bases; junction bases not matched to a gene: 6. The CDR3 is made up of 15 amino acids. In germline, CDR1 is MNHNY, CDR2 SVGAGI (reference sequence). The CDR3 loop is CASSYSGRGPDGYTF. The DNA of the CDR3 is TGTGCCAGCAGTTACTCGGGCAGGGGGCCTGATGGCTACACCTTC.

The rearrangement links TRBV6-5 to TRBJ2-5; possible D gene TRBD1, 6 bases. Germline-derived CDR1 and CDR2 are MNHEY and SVGAGI. Trimming pared 8 bases from V and 2 bases from J, leaving 12 bases between. The CDR3 contains 13 residues. The CDR3 region has the DNA TGTGCCAGCGGGTCAGGGGCTCAAGAGACCCAGTACTTC. It yields the protein CASGSGAQETQYF.

The rearrangement links TRBV14 to TRBJ2-2, with D perhaps TRBD1 (6 bases). Germline V CDR1 and CDR2: SGHDN, FVKESK. The CDR3 totals 18 residues. With 1 base removed from V and 4 bases from J, the gap between germline ends came to 19 bases. In nucleotides, the CDR3 is TGTGCCAGCAGCCAAGGGACTTGGACAGCCCTTGGCACCGGGGAGCTGTTTTTT. As protein: CASSQGTWTALGTGELFF. Variable domain in full (rest from reference TRBV14 and TRBJ2-2): EAGVTQFPSHSVIEKGQTVTLRCDPISGHDNLYWYRRVMGKEIKFLLHFVKESKQDESGMPNNRFLAERTGGTYSTLKVQPAELEDSGVYFCASSQGTWTALGTGELFFGEGSRLTVL.

Only one count was recorded for this clone. The chain joins TRBV5-5 to TRBJ2-3; 9 positions match TRBD2. The junction had 8 bases not matched to a gene; V was cut back by 4 bases and J by 2 bases. This CDR3 has 16 residues. Germline V gene data show CDR1 as SGHKS and CDR2 as YYEKEE (reference sequence). The CDR3 is CASSPPRLADTDTQYF. CDR3 DNA: TGTGCCAGCAGCCCCCCCCGACTAGCGGACACAGATACGCAGTATTTT.